One sample yielded the 31 T cell receptor beta chains listed below, sequenced in a study of control samples from healthy donors and cancer patients. Clones were read by immunoSEQ multiplex PCR, and TCRdb kept only the in-frame ones, dropping some. The sample lists 25,000 to 35,000 clones; roughly 94% were seen once. Source material: blood. The receptors come from a man in his sixties in good health.

The rearrangement joins TRBV4-1 to TRBJ1-2; 10 nucleotides line up with TRBD1. J gave up 4 bases and V 2 bases, and 4 bases lay outside the gene matches. The CDR3 consists of 15 residues. The germline gives CDR1 MGHRA, CDR2 YSYEKL. The CDR3 sequence is CASSQRQGAAYGYTF. The CDR3, as DNA: TGCGCCAGCAGCCAACGACAGGGGGCGGCCTATGGCTACACCTTC.

The chain combines TRBV6-1 with TRBJ1-1; D ambiguous. Trimming stripped 0 bases from V and 0 bases from J, with 5 bases between. CDR3 length: 14 amino acids. Per the germline V gene, CDR1 is MNHNS and CDR2 is SASEGT. As DNA, the CDR3 is TGTGCCAGCAGTGAAGCTGCGGTGAACACTGAAGCTTTCTTT. Translation gives CASSEAAVNTEAFF.

The chain has TRBV7-9 and TRBJ1-1; D not certain. The CDR3 runs to 12 residues. CDR1 is SEHNR and CDR2 is FQNEAQ in the germline V gene (reference sequence). V gave up 3 bases and J gave up 3 bases, with 5 bases separating them. CDR3 coding DNA: TGTGCCAGCAGCTTCAGCGACACTGAAGCTTTCTTT. This gives the protein CASSFSDTEAFF.

This chain connects TRBV28 to TRBJ1-2; D remains unclear. V lost 4 bases and J lost 7, with 10 bases in between. The CDR3 runs to 12 residues. Germline V gives CDR1 MDHEN, CDR2 SYDVKM. The CDR3 spells CASSSTGGGYTF. The CDR3 bases are TGTGCCAGCAGTTCGACGGGAGGTGGCTACACCTTC.

This chain links TRBV11-2 with TRBJ1-1; D gene unclear. The CDR3 covers 13 residues. Trimming pared 0 bases from V and 4 bases from J, leaving 6 bases between. The germline CDR1 and CDR2 sequences are SGHAT and FQNNGV. In nucleotides, the CDR3 is TGTGCCAGCAGCTTAGATGGAACCACTGAAGCTTTCTTT. Translation: CASSLDGTTEAFF.

This sequence joins TRBV10-3 and TRBJ1-2, with a tentative D call TRBD1 (5 bases). V shed 10 bases and J shed 8 bases, with 20 bases lying between them. Looked up from germline, CDR1 is ENHRY and CDR2 is SYGVKD. This CDR3 has 13 amino acids. CDR3 loop: CAKREDMVSGYTF. The CDR3 region has the DNA TGTGCCAAACGTGAGGACATGGTATCGGGCTACACCTTC.

The chain employs TRBV15 and TRBJ2-5, with D possibly TRBD1 on 7 matching bases. Germline lookup yields CDR1 LNHNV and CDR2 YYDKDF (reference sequence). The length of the CDR3 is 15 residues. V was shortened by 5 bases and J by 2 bases, with 15 bases between the two germline ends. Here the CDR3 reads CATSVQGGTQETQYF. The CDR3 DNA is TGTGCCACCAGCGTCCAGGGGGGTACTCAAGAGACCCAGTACTTC.

This chain uses TRBV9 with TRBJ2-3, with D possibly being TRBD1 or TRBD2 (6 bases each). The CDR3 contains 15 residues. V was clipped by 0 bases and J by 4 bases, with 12 bases between them. From germline, CDR1 is SGDLS and CDR2 YYNGEE. This CDR3 reads CASSVAQGGPDTQYF. The CDR3 bases are TGTGCCAGCAGCGTAGCACAGGGAGGACCAGATACGCAGTATTTT.

CDR3 in amino acids: CATRRGPNEKLFF. The CDR3 DNA reads TGTGCCACCCGCAGGGGACCTAATGAAAAACTGTTTTTT. V gene TRBV19 combines with J gene TRBJ1-4, with a weak D call TRBD1 (6 bases). The CDR3 sequence is 13 residues long. V was cut by 10 bases and J by 3 bases, with 12 bases left in between. In germline, CDR1 is LNHDA, CDR2 SQIVND (reference sequence).

The genes are TRBV13 and TRBJ1-2; D gene ambiguous. This CDR3 comprises 13 residues. V was shortened by 3 bases and J by 2 bases, with 7 bases between the two germline ends. Germline V gene lookup returns CDR1 PRHDT and CDR2 FYEKMQ (reference sequence). In DNA form, the CDR3 reads TGTGCCAGCAGCTTGGAACAAAACTATGGCTACACCTTC. As protein: CASSLEQNYGYTF.

The chain carries TRBV6-5 and TRBJ2-3; D not resolved. Germline V gene sequence: CDR1 MNHEY, CDR2 SVGAGI. The CDR3 runs to 15 residues. V dropped 7 bases and J dropped 4 bases, with 18 bases sitting between them. CDR3 DNA sequence: TGTGCCAGCAAACGACTTAGCATGGTGTCAGATACGCAGTATTTT. It yields the protein CASKRLSMVSDTQYF.

This clone was found a few times. This rearrangement joins TRBV5-1 to TRBJ2-7; 8 bases match TRBD1. This CDR3 has 16 residues. Losses at the gene ends were 0 bases for V and 6 bases for J; bases not matched to a gene: 11. Germline lookup yields CDR1 SGHRS and CDR2 YFSETQ. The CDR3 spells CASSLASGTGGFEQYF. The CDR3 DNA follows: TGCGCCAGCAGCTTGGCCTCCGGGACAGGAGGGTTCGAGCAGTACTTC.

This clone was observed once. The chain has TRBV7-8 and TRBJ1-2, with D uncertain. This CDR3 has 15 residues. The V gene lost 6 bases and the J gene lost 4 bases, with 18 bases spanning the gap. CDR1 is SGHVS and CDR2 is FQNEAQ in the germline V gene. CDR3 sequence: CASRPPGIGGYGYTF. The CDR3 nucleotides are TGTGCCAGCAGACCACCGGGAATTGGAGGCTATGGCTACACCTTC.

The chain has TRBV6-2 or TRBV6-3 and TRBJ1-1; D not resolved. The germline V and J ends were trimmed by 0 bases and 4 bases, with 18 bases remaining between them. The CDR3 is 17 amino acids. CDR1 and CDR2 (germline): MNHEY, SVGEGT. CDR3 nucleotides: TGTGCCAGCAGTTACTCGGGTTATAGGGAAAAGGTCACTGAAGCTTTCTTT. This sequence encodes CASSYSGYREKVTEAFF.

This clone was seen only a few times. This chain links TRBV7-2 with TRBJ1-1, with D maybe TRBD1 (6 bases). Germline CDR1 is SGHTA and CDR2 is FQGNSA. The CDR3 contains 16 residues. Trimming cost V 3 bases and J 4 bases, with 18 bases left between them. CDR3 sequence: CASSLNRAGQSTEAFF. In nucleotides, the CDR3 is TGTGCCAGCAGCTTGAATCGAGCGGGACAAAGCACTGAAGCTTTCTTT.

The table lists this clone with a count of one. J is TRBJ2-2 and V is TRBV19, with D possibly being TRBD1 (5 bases). The CDR3 consists of 15 residues. Per the germline V gene, CDR1 is LNHDA and CDR2 is SQIVND (reference sequence). V lost 1 base, J lost 5 bases, and 11 bases lay in between. CDR3 amino acids: CASSIAHRRTGELFF. The CDR3 bases are TGTGCCAGTAGTATAGCCCACAGGCGTACCGGGGAGCTGTTTTTT.

The chain links TRBV14 to TRBJ1-1; D unresolved. Germline CDR1 and CDR2: SGHDN and FVKESK. The CDR3 covers 13 residues. Trimming removed 1 base at V and 0 bases at J, with 3 bases between. The CDR3 region is CASSQGMNTEAFF. Written as DNA, the CDR3 is TGTGCCAGCAGCCAAGGAATGAACACTGAAGCTTTCTTT.

The V gene is TRBV19, the J gene TRBJ1-1, with D possibly matching TRBD1 (5 bases). Germline CDR1 and CDR2: LNHDA and SQIVND (reference sequence). Deletions cut 9 bases from V and 0 bases from J, with 14 bases between. The CDR3 is made up of 14 amino acids. CDR3 coding DNA: TGTGCCAGCACCACGGGACTCCTGAACACTGAAGCTTTCTTT. The encoded protein is CASTTGLLNTEAFF.

For the CDR3, the DNA is TGTGCCAGCAGGGTGGCGGCTGGGGATACGCAGTATTTT. The encoded protein is CASRVAAGDTQYF. The rearrangement uses TRBV12-3 or TRBV12-4 and TRBJ2-3; D unclear. Trimming pared 6 bases from V and 6 bases from J, leaving 13 bases between. CDR3 length equals 13 residues.

The chain links TRBV6-6 to TRBJ2-5; the D gene is possibly TRBD2 (5 bases). The CDR3 length is 13 residues. V was pared by 6 bases and J by 5 bases, with 13 bases between. Germline lookup yields CDR1 MNHNY and CDR2 SVGAGI (reference sequence). CDR3 nucleotides: TGTGCCAGCAGGTCCGCCGGGATGGAGACCCAGTACTTC. Its protein product is CASRSAGMETQYF.

This chain joins TRBV4-1 and TRBJ2-7; D call uncertain. Germline CDR1 MGHRA, CDR2 YSYEKL. This CDR3 has 14 residues. Trimming left V 0 bases short and J 0 bases short, with 6 bases between. The CDR3 sequence: CASSQEESSYEQYF. In nucleotides, the CDR3 is TGCGCCAGCAGCCAAGAGGAGAGCTCCTACGAGCAGTACTTC.

The chain joins TRBV28 to TRBJ1-2; 7 nucleotides line up with TRBD1. This CDR3 region has 15 residues. V trimming: 10 bases; J trimming: 3 bases; junction bases outside the gene matches: 14. From germline, CDR1 is MDHEN and CDR2 SYDVKM. Here the CDR3 reads CAIQGIPIADYGYTF. In DNA form, the CDR3 reads TGTGCCATACAGGGGATACCCATTGCCGACTATGGCTACACCTTC.

The sample holds one count of this clone. The genes are TRBV7-2 and TRBJ2-3; no clear D. The CDR3 runs to 15 residues. V gave up 4 bases and J gave up 1 base, with 12 bases separating them. CDR1 is SGHTA and CDR2 is FQGNSA in the germline V gene. CDR3 amino acids: CASSSLAIGTDTQYF. The CDR3 DNA is TGTGCCAGCAGCTCCCTCGCTATCGGCACAGATACGCAGTATTTT.

V is TRBV4-1 and J is TRBJ1-3, with D perhaps matching TRBD1 (6 bases). There are 14 residues in the CDR3. The V end lost 8 bases, the J end lost 2 bases, and 13 bases lay between the germline ends. Germline loops: CDR1 MGHRA, CDR2 YSYEKL. The CDR3 DNA is TGCGCCAGCGCAGGGGTGACTACTGGAAACACCATATATTTT. Translated, it gives CASAGVTTGNTIYF.

The chain joins TRBV5-6 to TRBJ2-5; 13 positions match TRBD2. Germline values: CDR1 SGHDT, CDR2 YYEEEE. The CDR3 is 18 amino acids. Trimming at V came to 3 bases and at J to 5 bases, leaving 13 bases not matched to a gene. The CDR3, as DNA: TGTGCCAGCAGCTCCGCACTAGCGGGGGGGCGAGTACAGGAGACCCAGTACTTC. Its translation: CASSSALAGGRVQETQYF.

The rearrangement links TRBV29-1 to TRBJ2-3; D is unclear. With 8 bases removed from V and 2 bases from J, the gap between germline ends came to 5 bases. CDR3 length equals 10 residues. Per germline, CDR1 SQVTM and CDR2 ANQGSEA. CDR3 nucleotides: TGCAGCATCCTCACAGATACGCAGTATTTT. The encoded protein is CSILTDTQYF.

V is TRBV4-1 and J is TRBJ1-2, with D tentatively TRBD1 (6 bases). With 2 bases removed from V and 5 bases from J, the gap between germline ends came to 21 bases. Germline V lookup: CDR1 MGHRA, CDR2 YSYEKL. The CDR3 spans 17 residues. In nucleotides, the CDR3 is TGCGCCAGCAGCCAACTCGCCGGGGGGGGCTCAGGGTATGGCTACACCTTC. Its translation: CASSQLAGGGSGYGYTF.

The J gene is TRBJ1-1, the V gene TRBV29-1; the match to TRBD1 covers 10 bases. Germline loops: CDR1 SQVTM, CDR2 ANQGSEA. J was trimmed by 4 bases and V by 4 bases; bases with no gene match: 15. The CDR3 is made up of 17 amino acids. The CDR3 nucleotides are TGCAGCGTTGTCCCGTACCACGACAGGGGGCTAAGCACTGAAGCTTTCTTT. The encoded protein is CSVVPYHDRGLSTEAFF.

This sequence joins TRBV30 and TRBJ1-5, with no clear D. Trimming removed 2 bases at V and 2 bases at J, with 10 bases between. Germline V gives CDR1 GTSNPN, CDR2 SVGIG (reference sequence). The CDR3 runs 14 residues. In DNA, the CDR3 is TGTGCCTGGAGTCGTGGGCCGGGCAATCAGCCCCAGCATTTT. This sequence encodes CAWSRGPGNQPQHF.

V is TRBV14 and J is TRBJ1-2; D gene uncertain. Between the trimmed V and J ends, which lost 3 bases and 4 bases, there was a span of 9 bases. The CDR3 runs 13 residues. The V gene's germline CDR1 is SGHDN and CDR2 FVKESK. CDR3: CASSQWEIYGYTF. CDR3 sequence (DNA): TGTGCCAGCAGCCAGTGGGAAATCTATGGCTACACCTTC.

The chain is built from TRBV19 and TRBJ1-5, with unresolved D. The germline CDR1 and CDR2 sequences are LNHDA and SQIVND (reference sequence). The CDR3 runs to 14 residues. The V gene lost 5 bases and the J gene lost 3 bases, with 11 bases spanning the gap. The CDR3 region is CASSPDGNNQPQHF. CDR3 in DNA: TGTGCCAGTAGTCCGGACGGGAACAATCAGCCCCAGCATTTT. The full variable domain, with the rest looked up from reference TRBV19 and TRBJ1-5, is DGGITQSPKYLFRKEGQNVTLSCEQNLNHDAMYWYRQDPGQGLRLIYYSQIVNDFQKGDIAEGYSVSREKKESFPLTVTSAQKNPTAFYLCASSPDGNNQPQHFGDGTRLSIL.